These 26 T cell receptor beta chains originate from one sample sequenced in a study of blood T cell repertoires in COVID-19 (dated by TCRdb to between 2020 and 2021). The library was made by the immunoSEQ multiplex PCR assay. TCRdb stores this immuneACCESS table with in-frame sequences only. Part of the clones is absent; in the studies checked, under half of the shortfall reflects unresolved V genes, and no reason is known for the rest. The sample table shows 270,000 or so clones, and around nine tenths are seen once. The ten most abundant clones make up about 8.8% of the sample. The material sequenced was peripheral blood. These receptor sequences come from a man in his forties with active or convalescent COVID-19.

The CDR3 DNA sequence: TGTGCCAGCAGCCCCCTCCCAGAGACCCAGTACTTC. It yields the protein CASSPLPETQYF. The rearrangement uses TRBV6-2 or TRBV6-3 and TRBJ2-5; D remains ambiguous. CDR3 length equals 12 residues. V lost 6 bases, J lost 4 bases, and 9 bases lay in between. Germline V gene lookup returns CDR1 MNHEY and CDR2 SVGEGT.

The chain carries TRBV14 and TRBJ2-7; 7 nucleotides agree with TRBD1. The J segment lost 0 bases and the V segment lost 1 base, leaving 3 bases of the junction unmatched. The CDR3 is 15 residues long. CDR1 SGHDN and CDR2 FVKESK come from the germline V gene. The CDR3 reads CASSQAGTVSYEQYF. The CDR3 DNA reads TGTGCCAGCAGCCAAGCCGGGACAGTCTCCTACGAGCAGTACTTC.

In this sample, this clone turned up a few times. The CDR3 coding sequence is TGTGCCAGCAGCTTAGGACCAACGGGACTAGCGGCATACAATGAGCAGTTCTTC. It yields the protein CASSLGPTGLAAYNEQFF. The V and J genes are TRBV7-9 and TRBJ2-1; 11 bases line up with TRBD2. In germline, CDR1 is SEHNR, CDR2 FQNEAQ (reference sequence). The V segment lost 1 base and the J segment 4 bases; nucleotides outside the gene matches: 9. This CDR3 has 18 residues.

The V and J genes are TRBV5-1 and TRBJ1-4; 7 bases agree with TRBD1. The germline gives CDR1 SGHRS, CDR2 YFSETQ. After removal of 4 bases from V and 7 bases from J, the junction contained 7 bases not matched to a gene. The CDR3 spans 14 residues. In nucleotides, the CDR3 is TGCGCCAGCAGCGGACAGGTCCATGCTGAAAAACTGTTTTTT. It yields the protein CASSGQVHAEKLFF.

J is TRBJ2-3 and V is TRBV6-5, with TRBD1 matching over 10 bases. V dropped 5 bases and J dropped 4; count of bases not matched to a gene: 6. Germline CDR1 reads MNHEY; CDR2 reads SVGAGI. The CDR3 length is 15 residues. The CDR3 sequence: CASSLRDRGADTQYF. CDR3 sequence (DNA): TGTGCCAGCAGTCTAAGGGACAGGGGTGCAGATACGCAGTATTTT.

This clone was detected a few times. The chain recombines TRBV28 with TRBJ1-5; 8 bases match TRBD1. The germline CDR1 and CDR2 sequences are MDHEN and SYDVKM. The ends lost 5 bases at V and 6 bases at J; junction bases unmatched: 9. The CDR3 has 15 amino acids. CDR3 sequence: CASSPPGQVGQPQHF. The CDR3 DNA reads as TGTGCCAGCAGTCCCCCGGGACAGGTGGGTCAGCCCCAGCATTTT.

The chain recombines TRBV9 with TRBJ1-1; 8 nucleotides match TRBD1. The germline V gene encodes CDR1 SGDLS and CDR2 YYNGEE. This CDR3 is built from 14 residues. Trimming at V came to 3 bases and at J to 5 bases, leaving 6 bases not matched to a gene. The CDR3 loop reads CASSGTGTGTEAFF. CDR3 sequence (DNA): TGTGCCAGCAGCGGGACAGGGACAGGAACTGAAGCTTTCTTT.

This clone was detected only once. The chain is built from TRBV28 and TRBJ1-2; D not certain. Trimming took off 6 bases at V and 1 base at J, with 12 bases between the two ends. This CDR3 has 14 residues. Per germline, CDR1 MDHEN and CDR2 SYDVKM. The CDR3 DNA reads as TGTGCCAGCAGGGAACCCGGGGATAACTATGGCTACACCTTC. It specifies CASREPGDNYGYTF.

The chain links TRBV18 to TRBJ1-3; D gene ambiguous. Germline CDR1 reads KGHSH; CDR2 reads LQKENI. V was pared by 2 bases and J by 1 base, with 12 bases between. This CDR3 spans 16 amino acids. The CDR3 coding sequence is TGTGCCAGCTCACCATATGAGCCCCAATCTGGAAACACCATATATTTT. Protein sequence: CASSPYEPQSGNTIYF.

V gene TRBV4-1 combines with J gene TRBJ2-2; TRBD2 agrees at 7 bases. This CDR3 is built from 13 residues. Trimming cost V 4 bases and J 6 bases; bases outside gene matches: 2. The V gene's germline CDR1 is MGHRA and CDR2 YSYEKL. The CDR3 DNA is TGCGCCAGCAGCCTCCGGGGGGCCGGGGAGCTGTTTTTT. Its protein product is CASSLRGAGELFF.

The chain joins TRBV19 to TRBJ1-3; D gene ambiguous. V was pared by 8 bases and J by 2 bases, with 10 bases between. Germline lookup yields CDR1 LNHDA and CDR2 SQIVND (reference sequence). The CDR3 consists of 13 residues. The CDR3 DNA sequence: TGTGCCAGTTCGGGATACACTGGAAACACCATATATTTT. Translated: CASSGYTGNTIYF.

V usage is TRBV5-1 and J usage is TRBJ2-7; 9 nucleotides agree with TRBD2. The CDR3 totals 15 residues. The ends lost 4 bases at V and 7 bases at J; junction bases unmatched: 12. The V gene's germline CDR1 is SGHRS and CDR2 YFSETQ. As DNA, the CDR3 is TGCGCCAGCAGCGCCCCGGGACTAGCAGCCCATGAGCAGTACTTC. It codes for CASSAPGLAAHEQYF.

The chain employs TRBV24-1 and TRBJ2-3; D may be TRBD1 (5 bases). The ends were cut back, 3 bases at V and 9 bases at J, with 15 bases in the middle. The V gene's germline CDR1 is KGHDR and CDR2 SFDVKD. The CDR3 totals 14 residues. CDR3 region: CATSDELGLPTQYF. DNA of the CDR3: TGTGCCACCAGTGATGAGTTGGGGCTCCCGACGCAGTATTTT.

This clone has a single count. The chain joins TRBV5-1 to TRBJ2-7; TRBD1 agrees at 9 bases. The CDR3 length is 14 residues. The germline V gene encodes CDR1 SGHRS and CDR2 YFSETQ. The V gene end was trimmed by 4 bases and the J gene end by 4 bases; junction bases not matched to a gene: 6. The CDR3 nucleotides are TGCGCCAGCAGCCCTGGGACAGGGTCTTACGAGCAGTACTTC. Its protein product is CASSPGTGSYEQYF. Using reference TRBV5-1 and TRBJ2-7 for the parts outside the CDR3, the full variable domain is KAGVTQTPRYLIKTRGQQVTLSCSPISGHRSVSWYQQTPGQGLQFLFEYFSETQRNKGNFPGRFSGRQFSNSRSEMNVSTLELGDSALYLCASSPGTGSYEQYFGPGTRLTVT.

The V call is TRBV9, the J call TRBJ1-5; D perhaps matches TRBD1 (5 bases). Per germline, CDR1 SGDLS and CDR2 YYNGEE. V was shortened by 5 bases and J by 3 bases, with 15 bases between the two germline ends. The length of the CDR3 is 15 residues. This chain's CDR3 is CASSYGTGFNQPQHF. In nucleotides, the CDR3 is TGTGCCAGCAGTTATGGTACAGGCTTCAATCAGCCCCAGCATTTT.

This chain uses TRBV5-6 with TRBJ1-5; D ambiguous. The CDR3 is 13 residues long. CDR1 and CDR2 from the germline V gene are SGHDT and YYEEEE. Trimming took 4 bases from V and 7 from J, leaving 12 bases between them. The CDR3: CASSPSAGQPQHF. CDR3 bases: TGTGCCAGCAGCCCCTCGGCGGGGCAGCCCCAGCATTTT. Full variable domain (remainder filled in from reference TRBV5-6 and TRBJ1-5): DAGVTQSPTHLIKTRGQQVTLRCSPKSGHDTVSWYQQALGQGPQFIFQYYEEEERQRGNFPDRFSGHQFPNYSSELNVNALLLGDSALYLCASSPSAGQPQHFGDGTRLSIL.

This clone turned up a few times. V is TRBV25-1 and J is TRBJ1-4, with no clear D. CDR3 size: 13 residues. Deletions cut 7 bases from V and 0 bases from J, with 6 bases between. Germline lookup yields CDR1 MGHDK and CDR2 SYGVNS. The CDR3 here is CASNGATNEKLFF. The CDR3 DNA is TGTGCCAGCAACGGTGCAACTAATGAAAAACTGTTTTTT.

V gene TRBV10-2 combines with J gene TRBJ1-5; 8 bases are shared with TRBD1. V shed 2 bases, J shed 6 bases, and the junction held 6 bases outside the gene matches. The CDR3 spans 15 residues. In germline, CDR1 is WSHSY, CDR2 SAAADI. CDR3 loop: CASSEPTGGGQPQHF. CDR3 coding DNA: TGCGCCAGCAGTGAGCCTACAGGGGGAGGTCAGCCCCAGCATTTT.

V and J are TRBV5-6 and TRBJ1-2; 8 bases line up with TRBD1. Losses at the gene ends were 4 bases for V and 3 bases for J; bases not matched to a gene: 5. Germline CDR1 and CDR2: SGHDT and YYEEEE. There are 14 residues in the CDR3. The CDR3 nucleotides are TGTGCCAGCAGCCCGCAGGGGGCGGACTATGGCTACACCTTC. Translated, it gives CASSPQGADYGYTF.

J is TRBJ2-1 and V is TRBV29-1; 12 positions match TRBD1. With V trimmed by 7 bases and J by 6 bases, 10 bases remained unmatched. This CDR3 has 15 amino acids. From germline, CDR1 is SQVTM and CDR2 ANQGSEA. CDR3 loop: CSASSGTGGINEQFF. CDR3 in DNA: TGCAGCGCCAGTTCCGGGACAGGGGGCATCAATGAGCAGTTCTTC.

CDR3 amino acids: CASSESAGARDGYTF. The CDR3 DNA sequence: TGTGCCAGCAGTGAATCTGCGGGGGCGCGGGATGGCTACACCTTC. This rearrangement joins TRBV6-1 to TRBJ1-2, with D tentatively TRBD1 (6 bases). The germline gives CDR1 MNHNS, CDR2 SASEGT. CDR3 length equals 15 residues. Trimming cost V 2 bases and J 6 bases, with 16 bases left between them.

V gene TRBV30 combines with J gene TRBJ1-2, with TRBD1 matching over 9 bases. The CDR3 runs to 16 residues. Unmatched junction bases numbered 7, after V lost 1 base and J lost 1 base. Germline loops: CDR1 GTSNPN, CDR2 SVGIG (reference sequence). Here the CDR3 reads CAWSDPHRGHNYGYTF. CDR3 in DNA: TGTGCCTGGAGTGACCCCCACAGGGGGCATAACTATGGCTACACCTTC.

V is TRBV24-1 and J is TRBJ2-3; D gene ambiguous. The V end lost 6 bases, the J end lost 6 bases, and 9 bases lay between the germline ends. CDR1 KGHDR and CDR2 SFDVKD come from the germline V gene. This CDR3 region has 12 residues. The CDR3 is CATSPSPDTQYF. The DNA for the CDR3 is TGTGCCACCAGTCCCTCCCCGGATACGCAGTATTTT.

This chain links TRBV2 with TRBJ1-1, with D possibly TRBD1 on 6 matching bases. The ends were cut back, 5 bases at V and 4 bases at J, with 14 bases in the middle. The CDR3 totals 14 residues. Germline V gene lookup returns CDR1 SNHLY and CDR2 FYNNEI. For the CDR3, the DNA is TGTGCCAGCAGTTTACGGACAGTTGGCACTGAAGCTTTCTTT. It translates to CASSLRTVGTEAFF.

V is TRBV5-1 and J is TRBJ1-1, with a tentative D call TRBD1 (5 bases). Per the germline V gene, CDR1 is SGHRS and CDR2 is YFSETQ. Trimming shortened V by 0 bases and J by 5 bases, and 14 bases separated the two germline ends. CDR3 length: 15 amino acids. CDR3 sequence: CASSLARTGGTEAFF. In DNA, the CDR3 is TGCGCCAGCAGCTTGGCCCGGACTGGGGGGACTGAAGCTTTCTTT.

The genes are TRBV24-1 and TRBJ2-3, with a weak D call TRBD2 (5 bases). Trimming stripped 4 bases from V and 4 bases from J, with 20 bases between. The CDR3 runs to 17 residues. The germline V gene has CDR1 KGHDR and CDR2 SFDVKD. CDR3 protein: CATSDPTSGMGADTQYF. CDR3 sequence (DNA): TGTGCCACCAGTGACCCCACTTCGGGGATGGGAGCAGATACGCAGTATTTT.